These T cell receptor beta chains were read from a single sample in a study of blood T cells in healthy people across ages. TCRdb independently ran MiXCR on the 5' RACE reads; one entry per CDR3 protein. The sample yields around 320,000 distinct CDR3 sequences, around 29% seen once. Sample: blood. The origin of the receptors is a woman aged 70-85 years in good health. The CDR3 runs from the conserved cysteine through the conserved F or W. D genes are given only for firm matches. The size entry is marked missing in some rows and otherwise reads once, few, many or a size class.

CDR3 protein: CASSGEKSDTQYF
CDR3 DNA: TGTGCCAGCAGCGGAGAGAAGTCAGATACGCAGTATTTT
J gene: TRBJ2-3
V gene: TRBV11-1
D gene: .
clone size: many

CDR3 protein: CSASMGDSYEQYF
CDR3 DNA: TGCAGTGCTAGTATGGGGGACTCCTACGAGCAGTACTTC
J gene: TRBJ2-7
V gene: TRBV20-1
D gene: .
clone size: .

CDR3 protein: CASRVAGQGTRSYTF
CDR3 DNA: TGTGCCAGCAGGGTTGCGGGACAGGGGACAAGAAGCTACACCTTC
J gene: TRBJ1-2
V gene: TRBV6-2/TRBV6-3
D gene: TRBD1
clone size: many

CDR3 protein: CAISESQGTKNIQYF
CDR3 DNA: TGTGCCATCAGTGAGTCCCAGGGGACCAAAAACATTCAGTACTTC
J gene: TRBJ2-4
V gene: TRBV10-3
D gene: .
clone size: .

CDR3 protein: CSADGNEQFF
CDR3 DNA: TGCAGTGCTGACGGGAATGAGCAGTTCTTC
J gene: TRBJ2-1
V gene: TRBV20-1
D gene: .
clone size: .

CDR3 protein: CASGLDSQETQYF
CDR3 DNA: TGTGCTAGTGGTTTAGATAGCCAAGAGACCCAGTACTTC
J gene: TRBJ2-5
V gene: TRBV12-5
D gene: .
clone size: .

CDR3 protein: CASGDRRRWQTQYF
CDR3 DNA: TGTGCCAGCGGTGACCGTAGGAGGTGGCAGACCCAGTACTTC
J gene: TRBJ2-5
V gene: TRBV28
D gene: .
clone size: .

CDR3 protein: CASSPLPGAAGNEQFF
CDR3 DNA: TGCGCCAGCAGCCCCCTACCCGGGGCAGCGGGCAATGAGCAGTTCTTC
J gene: TRBJ2-1
V gene: TRBV5-1
D gene: .
clone size: .

CDR3 protein: CATNGKGRTGELFF
CDR3 DNA: TGTGCCACCAATGGCAAGGGACGAACCGGGGAGCTGTTTTTT
J gene: TRBJ2-2
V gene: TRBV28
D gene: .
clone size: .

CDR3 protein: CSVEKQAGYTF
CDR3 DNA: TGCAGCGTTGAGAAACAGGCTGGCTACACCTTC
J gene: TRBJ1-2
V gene: TRBV29-1
D gene: .
clone size: .

CDR3 protein: CASSTGLAADTQYF
CDR3 DNA: TGTGCCAGCAGCACGGGACTAGCAGCAGATACGCAGTATTTT
J gene: TRBJ2-3
V gene: TRBV7-9
D gene: TRBD2
clone size: .

CDR3 protein: CASSEAPAGYEQYF
CDR3 DNA: TGTGCCAGCAGTGAAGCCCCAGCAGGCTACGAGCAGTACTTC
J gene: TRBJ2-7
V gene: TRBV2
D gene: .
clone size: few

CDR3 protein: CASSLTRTSYAYNEQFF
CDR3 DNA: TGTGCCAGCAGCTTAACCCGGACTAGCTATGCCTACAATGAGCAGTTCTTC
J gene: TRBJ2-1
V gene: TRBV7-2
D gene: TRBD2
clone size: few

CDR3 protein: CASETGQGNQPQHF
CDR3 DNA: TGCGCCAGCGAGACAGGGCAAGGCAATCAGCCCCAGCATTTT
J gene: TRBJ1-5
V gene: TRBV5-1
D gene: TRBD1
clone size: few

CDR3 protein: CASSFGGLYQETQYF
CDR3 DNA: TGTGCCAGCAGTTTCGGGGGTTTGTACCAAGAGACCCAGTACTTC
J gene: TRBJ2-5
V gene: TRBV12-3/TRBV12-4
D gene: .
clone size: .